These 6 T cell receptor beta chains were sequenced from one sample in a study of blood T cell repertoires in COVID-19. Generated by immunoSEQ multiplex PCR, the TCRdb table keeps only in-frame clones and is missing some. Among 60,000 to 70,000 clones listed, roughly 81% were seen once. The sample consisted of peripheral blood. The receptors stem from an elderly man with acute or convalescent COVID-19.

The chain is built from TRBV7-2 and TRBJ2-5; D perhaps matches TRBD2 (6 bases). The CDR3 covers 14 residues. V was pared by 10 bases and J by 0 bases, with 15 bases between. The germline CDR1 and CDR2 sequences are SGHTA and FQGNSA. The DNA of the CDR3 is TGTGCCACGAGGGAGCGGGCGTACCAAGAGACCCAGTACTTC. This sequence encodes CATRERAYQETQYF.

The gene calls are TRBV5-1 and TRBJ2-1, with D possibly matching TRBD1 (6 bases). The length of the CDR3 is 16 residues. Deletions cut 0 bases from V and 0 bases from J, with 10 bases between. CDR1 SGHRS and CDR2 YFSETQ come from the germline V gene. The CDR3 sequence: CASSLAPDSSYNEQFF. CDR3 coding DNA: TGCGCCAGCAGCTTGGCCCCGGACAGCTCCTACAATGAGCAGTTCTTC.

The chain links TRBV4-3 to TRBJ2-3; D is perhaps TRBD2 (5 bases). V dropped 1 base and J dropped 6 bases, with 5 bases sitting between them. Germline-derived CDR1 and CDR2 are LGHNA and YSLEER. The CDR3 extends over 12 amino acids. The CDR3 sequence: CASSQAGDTQYF. The CDR3 DNA reads as TGCGCCAGCAGCCAAGCGGGGGATACGCAGTATTTT.

The V call is TRBV4-2, the J call TRBJ2-3; 9 bases line up with TRBD2. The germline CDR1 and CDR2 sequences are LGHNA and YNFKEQ. The CDR3 covers 17 residues. The V gene end was trimmed by 0 bases and the J gene end by 4 bases; junction bases not matched to a gene: 8. The DNA of the CDR3 is TGTGCCAGCAGCCAAGAACGGGCGGGGGGGACGGCAGATACGCAGTATTTT. Residues: CASSQERAGGTADTQYF.

The chain couples TRBV6-1 to TRBJ1-5, with 7 bases lining up with TRBD1. Trimming at V came to 3 bases and at J to 4 bases, leaving 6 bases not matched to a gene. Germline assignment: CDR1 MNHNS and CDR2 SASEGT. The CDR3 has 15 amino acids. The CDR3 here is CASSETGTANQPQHF. The CDR3, as DNA: TGTGCCAGCAGTGAGACCGGGACAGCTAATCAGCCCCAGCATTTT.

This sequence joins TRBV7-8 and TRBJ2-7, with 7 positions matching TRBD2. V lost 1 base to trimming and J lost 6 bases; unmatched junction nucleotides: 6. CDR3 length: 14 amino acids. The germline V gene encodes CDR1 SGHVS and CDR2 FQNEAQ. The CDR3 coding sequence is TGTGCCAGCAGCTTAGTGGGTAGGGAGGGCGAGCAGTACTTC. Translating gives CASSLVGREGEQYF.